This T cell receptor beta chain was identified in a study of vaccination and CD4 T cells after COVID-19. Study background: The post-vaccine samples came a median around 72 days after dose two (range 14 to 241).

Cultured CD4+ T-cell DNA underwent Oncomine TCR Beta short-read sequencing. A single record per CDR3 protein comes from TCRdb applying MiXCR to the PCR reads. The table shows around 23,000 distinct CDR3 sequences, with around 46% occurring only once. Germline CDR1 reads SGHNT; CDR2 reads YYREEE (reference sequence). J lost 12 bases, V lost 4 bases, and 9 bases had no gene match. The length of the CDR3 is 12 residues. Time point denoted: late sampling 161 to 241 days after vaccination in a few convalescent patients. Treatment meaning: roughly ten-day PBMC culture with coronavirus spike peptide pools or control peptides (ViraFEST assay). A remark on this clonotype: Its target is unknown.

The material was CD4+ T cells from blood, cultured in vitro, obtained about 7 months after SARS-CoV-2 vaccination. This clonotype was sampled from a human donor who had recovered from COVID-19. The rearrangement joins TRBV5-4 to TRBJ1-1, with TRBD1 matching 7 bases. The CDR3 nucleotides read TGTGCCAGCAGCCCGGGACAGACTATACCTTTCTTT. Translation: CASSPGQTIPFF.